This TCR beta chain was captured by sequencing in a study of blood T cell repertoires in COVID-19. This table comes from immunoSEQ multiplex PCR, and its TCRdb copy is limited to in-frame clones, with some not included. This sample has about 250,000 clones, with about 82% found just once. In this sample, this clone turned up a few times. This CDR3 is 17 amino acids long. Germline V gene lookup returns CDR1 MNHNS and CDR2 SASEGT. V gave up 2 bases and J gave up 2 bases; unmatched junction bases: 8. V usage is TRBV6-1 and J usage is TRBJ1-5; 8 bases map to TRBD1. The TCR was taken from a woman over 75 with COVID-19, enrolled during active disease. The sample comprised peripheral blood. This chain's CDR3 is CASSELMGQAGNQPQHF. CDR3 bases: TGTGCCAGCAGTGAATTGATGGGACAGGCTGGCAATCAGCCCCAGCATTTT.